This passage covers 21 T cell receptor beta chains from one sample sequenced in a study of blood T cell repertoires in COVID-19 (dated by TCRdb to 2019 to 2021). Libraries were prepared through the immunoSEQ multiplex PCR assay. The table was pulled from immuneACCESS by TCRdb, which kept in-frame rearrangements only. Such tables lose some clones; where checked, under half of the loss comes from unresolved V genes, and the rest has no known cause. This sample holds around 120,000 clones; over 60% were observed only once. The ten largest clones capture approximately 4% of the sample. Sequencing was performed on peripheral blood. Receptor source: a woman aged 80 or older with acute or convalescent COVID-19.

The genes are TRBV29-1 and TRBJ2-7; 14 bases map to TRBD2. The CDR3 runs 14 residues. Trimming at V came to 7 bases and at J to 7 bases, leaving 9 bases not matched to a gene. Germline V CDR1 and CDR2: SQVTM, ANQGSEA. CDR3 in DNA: TGCAGCGCCTTGACTAGCGGGAGGGCAGGGGAGCAGTACTTC. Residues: CSALTSGRAGEQYF.

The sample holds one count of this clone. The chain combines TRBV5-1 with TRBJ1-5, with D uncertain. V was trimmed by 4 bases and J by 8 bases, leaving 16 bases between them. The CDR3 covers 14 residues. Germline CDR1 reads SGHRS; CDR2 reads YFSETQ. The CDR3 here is CASSSGPGMEPQHF. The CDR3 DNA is TGCGCCAGCAGCAGCGGGCCGGGAATGGAGCCCCAGCATTTT.

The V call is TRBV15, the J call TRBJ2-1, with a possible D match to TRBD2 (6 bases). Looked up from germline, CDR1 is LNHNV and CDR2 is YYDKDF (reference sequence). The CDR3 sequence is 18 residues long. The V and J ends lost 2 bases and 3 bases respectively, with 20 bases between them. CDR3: CATSRLKWIADSYNEQFF. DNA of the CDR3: TGTGCCACCAGCAGACTCAAATGGATAGCGGATAGCTACAATGAGCAGTTCTTC.

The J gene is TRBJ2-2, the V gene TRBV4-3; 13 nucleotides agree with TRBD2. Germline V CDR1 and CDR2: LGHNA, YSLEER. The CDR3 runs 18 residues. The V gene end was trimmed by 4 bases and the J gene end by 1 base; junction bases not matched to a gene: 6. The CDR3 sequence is CASSPGLAGALNTGELFF. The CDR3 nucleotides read TGCGCCAGCAGCCCCGGACTAGCGGGGGCTCTGAACACCGGGGAGCTGTTTTTT.

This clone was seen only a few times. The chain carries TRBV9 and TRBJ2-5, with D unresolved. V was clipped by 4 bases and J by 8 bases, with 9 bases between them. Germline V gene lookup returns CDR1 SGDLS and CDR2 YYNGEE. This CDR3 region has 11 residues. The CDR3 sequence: CASSLSDTQYF. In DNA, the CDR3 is TGTGCCAGCAGCCTATCCGATACCCAGTACTTC.

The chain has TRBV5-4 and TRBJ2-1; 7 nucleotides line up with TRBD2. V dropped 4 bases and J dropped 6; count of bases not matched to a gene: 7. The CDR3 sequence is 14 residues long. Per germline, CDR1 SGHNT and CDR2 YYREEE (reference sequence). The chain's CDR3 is CASSLREGGNEQFF. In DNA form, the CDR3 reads TGTGCCAGCAGCCTGAGGGAGGGTGGCAATGAGCAGTTCTTC.

The CDR3 is CATSGRVAGGNTGELFF. For the CDR3, the DNA is TGTGCCACTTCAGGAAGGGTAGCGGGGGGAAACACCGGGGAGCTGTTTTTT. The chain uses TRBV19 and TRBJ2-2; 10 nucleotides match TRBD2. Germline V CDR1 and CDR2: LNHDA, SQIVND (reference sequence). The CDR3 has 17 residues. The V and J ends lost 10 bases and 2 bases, in that order; junction bases with no gene match: 13. The full variable domain, rest sourced from reference TRBV19 and TRBJ2-2, is DGGITQSPKYLFRKEGQNVTLSCEQNLNHDAMYWYRQDPGQGLRLIYYSQIVNDFQKGDIAEGYSVSREKKESFPLTVTSAQKNPTAFYLCATSGRVAGGNTGELFFGEGSRLTVL.

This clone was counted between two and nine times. The CDR3 nucleotides read TGTGCCAGCAGCCCTAGACTAGCGGGGGGCACCTTGCGCCAAGAGACCCAGTACTTC. Translated, it gives CASSPRLAGGTLRQETQYF. The gene calls are TRBV7-8 and TRBJ2-5; TRBD2 matches at 13 bases. V gave up 5 bases and J gave up 1 base; unmatched junction bases: 13. CDR1 is SGHVS, CDR2 FQNEAQ, per germline. The CDR3 length is 19 residues.

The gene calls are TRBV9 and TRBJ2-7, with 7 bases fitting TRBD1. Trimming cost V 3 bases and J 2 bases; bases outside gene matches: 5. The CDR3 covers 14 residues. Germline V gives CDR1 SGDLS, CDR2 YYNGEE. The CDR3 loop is CASSAQGTAYEQYF. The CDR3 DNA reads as TGTGCCAGCAGCGCACAGGGGACAGCCTACGAGCAGTACTTC.

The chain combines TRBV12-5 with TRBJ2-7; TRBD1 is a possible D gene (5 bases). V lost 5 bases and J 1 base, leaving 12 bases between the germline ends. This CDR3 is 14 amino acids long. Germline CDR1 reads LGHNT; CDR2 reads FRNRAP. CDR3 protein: CASGMKTVSYEQYF. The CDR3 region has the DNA TGTGCTAGTGGTATGAAGACAGTTTCCTACGAGCAGTACTTC.

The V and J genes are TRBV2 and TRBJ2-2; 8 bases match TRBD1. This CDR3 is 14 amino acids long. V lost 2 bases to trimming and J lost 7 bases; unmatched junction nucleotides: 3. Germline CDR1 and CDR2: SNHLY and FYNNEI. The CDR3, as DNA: TGTGCCAGCAGTGAACAGGGGGCAGGCGGGGAGCTGTTTTTT. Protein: CASSEQGAGGELFF.

The CDR3 DNA reads as TGCGCCAGCAGCTTGAGCGGCATGAACACTGAAGCTTTCTTT. Translating gives CASSLSGMNTEAFF. The chain is built from TRBV5-1 and TRBJ1-1; unclear D gene. From germline, CDR1 is SGHRS and CDR2 YFSETQ. Between the trimmed V and J ends, which lost 1 base and 0 bases, there was a span of 7 bases. This CDR3 is built from 14 residues.

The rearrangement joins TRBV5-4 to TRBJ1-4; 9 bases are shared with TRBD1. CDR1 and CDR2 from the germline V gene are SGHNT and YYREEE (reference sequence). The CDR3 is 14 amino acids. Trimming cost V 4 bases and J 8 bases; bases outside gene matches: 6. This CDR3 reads CASSRDRVGEKLFF. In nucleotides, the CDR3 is TGTGCCAGCAGCAGGGACAGGGTGGGGGAAAAACTGTTTTTT.

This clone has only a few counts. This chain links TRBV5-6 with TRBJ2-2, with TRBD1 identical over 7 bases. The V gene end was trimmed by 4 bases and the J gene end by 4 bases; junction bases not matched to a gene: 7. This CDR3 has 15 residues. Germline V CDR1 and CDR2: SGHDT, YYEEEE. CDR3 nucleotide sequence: TGTGCCAGCAGCCCTTGGGACAGACGCACCGGGGAGCTGTTTTTT. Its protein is CASSPWDRRTGELFF.

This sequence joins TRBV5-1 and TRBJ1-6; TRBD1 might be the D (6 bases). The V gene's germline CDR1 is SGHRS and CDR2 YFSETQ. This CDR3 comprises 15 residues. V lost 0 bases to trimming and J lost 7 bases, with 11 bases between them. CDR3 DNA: TGCGCCAGCAGCTTGGAGGGACACAGCAATTCACCCCTCCACTTT. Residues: CASSLEGHSNSPLHF.

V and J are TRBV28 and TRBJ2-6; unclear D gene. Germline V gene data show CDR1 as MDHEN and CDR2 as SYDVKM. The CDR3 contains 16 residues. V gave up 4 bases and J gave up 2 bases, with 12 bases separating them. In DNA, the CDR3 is TGTGCCAGCAGTTCCGCCCAGCGCGCTGGGGCCAACGTCCTGACTTTC. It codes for CASSSAQRAGANVLTF. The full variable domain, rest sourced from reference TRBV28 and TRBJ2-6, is DVKVTQSSRYLVKRTGEKVFLECVQDMDHENMFWYRQDPGLGLRLIYFSYDVKMKEKGDIPEGYSVSREKKERFSLILESASTNQTSMYLCASSSAQRAGANVLTFGAGSRLTVL.

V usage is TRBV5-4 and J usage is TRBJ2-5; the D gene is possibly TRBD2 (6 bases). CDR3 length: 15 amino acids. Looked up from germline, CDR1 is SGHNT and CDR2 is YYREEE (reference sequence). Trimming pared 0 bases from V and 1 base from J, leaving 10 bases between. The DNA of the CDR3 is TGTGCCAGCAGCTTGGACTTAGCGGCCCAAGAGACCCAGTACTTC. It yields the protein CASSLDLAAQETQYF. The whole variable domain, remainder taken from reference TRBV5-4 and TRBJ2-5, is ETGVTQSPTHLIKTRGQQVTLRCSSQSGHNTVSWYQQALGQGPQFIFQYYREEENGRGNFPPRFSGLQFPNYSSELNVNALELDDSALYLCASSLDLAAQETQYFGPGTRLLVL.

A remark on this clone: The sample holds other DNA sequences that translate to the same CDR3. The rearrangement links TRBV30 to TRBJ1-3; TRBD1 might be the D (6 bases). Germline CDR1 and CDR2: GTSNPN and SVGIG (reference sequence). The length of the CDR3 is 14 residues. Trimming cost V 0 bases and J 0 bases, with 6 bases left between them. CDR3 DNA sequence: TGTGCCTGGAGTGTCAGGGGCTCTGGAAACACCATATATTTT. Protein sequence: CAWSVRGSGNTIYF. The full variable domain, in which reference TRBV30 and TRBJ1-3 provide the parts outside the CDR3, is SQTIHQWPATLVQPVGSPLSLECTVEGTSNPNLYWYRQAAGRGLQLLFYSVGIGQISSEVPQNLSASRPQDRQFILSSKKLLLSDSGFYLCAWSVRGSGNTIYFGEGSWLTVV.

Here the CDR3 DNA reads TGTGCCAGCAGCCAAAACAGGGCCCGGGAGACCCAGTACTTC. This codes for CASSQNRARETQYF. The chain links TRBV11-2 to TRBJ2-5; D perhaps matches TRBD1 (6 bases). The germline gives CDR1 SGHAT, CDR2 FQNNGV. This CDR3 is built from 14 residues. V was shortened by 5 bases and J by 5 bases, with 15 bases between the two germline ends.

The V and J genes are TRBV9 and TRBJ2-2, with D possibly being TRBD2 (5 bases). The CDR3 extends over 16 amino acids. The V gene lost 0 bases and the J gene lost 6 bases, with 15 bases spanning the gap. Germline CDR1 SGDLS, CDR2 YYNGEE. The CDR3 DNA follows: TGTGCCAGCAGCGTAGACGGAGGTTTCGGTCCCGGGGAGCTGTTTTTT. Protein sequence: CASSVDGGFGPGELFF.

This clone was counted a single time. The CDR3 DNA reads as TGTGCCAGCAGCCCACAGGGGGCTGGCGACGAGCAGTACTTC. This gives the protein CASSPQGAGDEQYF. The J gene is TRBJ2-7, the V gene TRBV28, with TRBD1 matching 9 bases. This CDR3 spans 14 amino acids. V dropped 6 bases and J dropped 5; count of bases not matched to a gene: 8. CDR1 MDHEN and CDR2 SYDVKM come from the germline V gene.